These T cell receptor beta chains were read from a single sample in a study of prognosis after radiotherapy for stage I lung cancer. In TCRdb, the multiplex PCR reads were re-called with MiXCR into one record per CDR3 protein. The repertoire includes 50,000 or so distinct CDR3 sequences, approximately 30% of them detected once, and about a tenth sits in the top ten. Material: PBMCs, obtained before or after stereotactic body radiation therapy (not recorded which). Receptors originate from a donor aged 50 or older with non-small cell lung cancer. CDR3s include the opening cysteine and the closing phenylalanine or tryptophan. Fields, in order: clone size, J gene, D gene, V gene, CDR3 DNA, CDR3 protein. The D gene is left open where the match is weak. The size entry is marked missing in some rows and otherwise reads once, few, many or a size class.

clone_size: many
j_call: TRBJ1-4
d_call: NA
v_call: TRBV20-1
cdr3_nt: TGCAGTGCTGGCGAGGGTGTGGTTGAAAAACTGTTTTTT
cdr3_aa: CSAGEGVVEKLFF

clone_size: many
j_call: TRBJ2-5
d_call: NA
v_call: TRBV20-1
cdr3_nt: TGCAGTGCTAGCTCCCCCCGAGACCGTCAAGAGACCCAGTACTTC
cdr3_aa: CSASSPRDRQETQYF

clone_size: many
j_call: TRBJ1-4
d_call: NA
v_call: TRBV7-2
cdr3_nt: TGTGCCAGCAGCCCACCGGCGGTTGAAAAACTGTTTTTT
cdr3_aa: CASSPPAVEKLFF

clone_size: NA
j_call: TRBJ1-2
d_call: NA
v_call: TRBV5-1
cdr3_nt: TGCGCCAGCAGCTTGGAATTTGGAGCTATGCTATATGTCTACACCTTC
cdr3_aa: CASSLEFGAMLYVYTF

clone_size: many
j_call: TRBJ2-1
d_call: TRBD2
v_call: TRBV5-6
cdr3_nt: TGTGCCAGCAGCTTTAGCGGGAGTTCCTACAATGGGCAGTTCTTC
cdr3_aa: CASSFSGSSYNGQFF

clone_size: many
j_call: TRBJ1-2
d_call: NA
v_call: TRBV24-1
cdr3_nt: TGTGCCACCAGTGGGGGGGCAGGGCGTGCGACTGGCTACACCTTC
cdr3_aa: CATSGGAGRATGYTF

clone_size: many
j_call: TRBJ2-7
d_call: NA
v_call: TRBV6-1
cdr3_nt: TGTGCCAGCAGTACCAACTACGAGCAGTACTTC
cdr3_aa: CASSTNYEQYF

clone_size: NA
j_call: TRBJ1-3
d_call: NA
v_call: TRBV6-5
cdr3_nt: TGTGCCAGCAGTTATTCACGGCAGAGAAACACCATATATTTT
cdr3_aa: CASSYSRQRNTIYF

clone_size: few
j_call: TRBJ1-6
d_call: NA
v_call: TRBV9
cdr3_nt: TGTGCCAGCAGCGGGGCCAATTCACCCCTCCACTTT
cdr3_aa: CASSGANSPLHF

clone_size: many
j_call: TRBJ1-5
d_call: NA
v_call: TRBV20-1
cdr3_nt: TGCAGTGCTAGAAATGGACCGAGCAATCAGCCCCAGCATTTT
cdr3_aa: CSARNGPSNQPQHF

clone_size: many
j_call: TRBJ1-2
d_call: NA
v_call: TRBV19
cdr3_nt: TGTGCCAGTAGTATTATACCGGGACCGGATCTCTATGGCTACACCTTC
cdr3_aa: CASSIIPGPDLYGYTF

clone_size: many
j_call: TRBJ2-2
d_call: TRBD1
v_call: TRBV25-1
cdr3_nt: TGTGCCAGCAGTGAGATAGGGGGCAAGGGCGGGGAGCTGTTTTTT
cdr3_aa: CASSEIGGKGGELFF

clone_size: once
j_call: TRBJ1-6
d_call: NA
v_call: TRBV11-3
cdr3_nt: TGTGCCAGCAGCATATCCTCAGGGTCACCCCTCCACTTT
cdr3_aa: CASSISSGSPLHF

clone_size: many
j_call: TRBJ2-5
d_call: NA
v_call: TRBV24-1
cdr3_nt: TGTGCCACCAGTGATTCCGCACGGACAGAGACCCAGTACTTC
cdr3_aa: CATSDSARTETQYF

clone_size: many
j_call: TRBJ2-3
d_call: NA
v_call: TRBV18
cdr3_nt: TGTGCCAGCTCACCCATCCCAGATACGCAGTATTTT
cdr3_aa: CASSPIPDTQYF

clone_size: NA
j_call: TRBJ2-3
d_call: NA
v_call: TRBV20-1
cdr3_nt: TGCAGTGCTAGAGGCCCGGGCATGCAGGGTACAGACACGCAGTATTTT
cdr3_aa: CSARGPGMQGTDTQYF

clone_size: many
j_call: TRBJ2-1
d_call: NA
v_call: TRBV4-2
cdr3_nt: TGTGCCAGCAGCCAAGAGGTTCAGGGTGAGCAGTTCTTC
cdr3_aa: CASSQEVQGEQFF

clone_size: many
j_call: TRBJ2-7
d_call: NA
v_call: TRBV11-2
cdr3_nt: TGTGCCAGCAGCTTCGGCATGACGGACTACGAGCAGTACTTC
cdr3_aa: CASSFGMTDYEQYF

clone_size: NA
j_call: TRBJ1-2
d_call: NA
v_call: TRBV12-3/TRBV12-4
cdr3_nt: TGTGCCAGCAGTTTAGTCCCGGGTTCGGGGGATGGCTACACCTTC
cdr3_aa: CASSLVPGSGDGYTF

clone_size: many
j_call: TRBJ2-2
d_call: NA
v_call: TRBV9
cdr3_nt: TGTGCCAGCAGCGACGGACAGCCCACCGGGGAGCTGTTTTTT
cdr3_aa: CASSDGQPTGELFF

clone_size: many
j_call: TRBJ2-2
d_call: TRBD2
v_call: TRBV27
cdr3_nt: TGTGCCAGCAGTTCTAGCGGGGGGGAGCTGTTTTTT
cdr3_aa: CASSSSGGELFF

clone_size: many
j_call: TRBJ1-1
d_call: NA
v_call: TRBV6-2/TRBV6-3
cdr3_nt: TGTGCCAGCAGTACAGGCTGGAACACTGAAGCTTTCTTT
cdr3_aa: CASSTGWNTEAFF

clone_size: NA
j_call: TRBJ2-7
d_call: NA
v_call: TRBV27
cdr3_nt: TGTGCCAGCAGTTCACCAGGTGGCTTCTACGAGCAGTACTTC
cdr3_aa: CASSSPGGFYEQYF

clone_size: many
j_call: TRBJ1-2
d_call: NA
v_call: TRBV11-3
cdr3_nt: TGTGCCAGCAGCTCCCGCCGGGACAAGATCACCTTC
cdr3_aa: CASSSRRDKITF

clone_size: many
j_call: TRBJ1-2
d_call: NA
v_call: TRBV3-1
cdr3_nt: TGTGCCAGCAGCCAGTCGGACCTCAACCATGGCTACACCTTC
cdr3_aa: CASSQSDLNHGYTF

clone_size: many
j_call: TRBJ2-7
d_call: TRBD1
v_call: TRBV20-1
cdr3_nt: TGCAGTGCTACTAGCTTCGGGACAGGGGACTACGAGCAGTACTTC
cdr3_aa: CSATSFGTGDYEQYF

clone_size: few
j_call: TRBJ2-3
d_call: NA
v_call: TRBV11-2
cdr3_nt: TGTGCCAGCATCTTAGGACTATCGGTGAGCACAGATACGCAGTATTTT
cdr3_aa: CASILGLSVSTDTQYF

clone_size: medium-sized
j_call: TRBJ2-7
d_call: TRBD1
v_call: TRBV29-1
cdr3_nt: TGCAGCGTCCGGACAGGGGTGTACGAGCAGTACTTC
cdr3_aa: CSVRTGVYEQYF

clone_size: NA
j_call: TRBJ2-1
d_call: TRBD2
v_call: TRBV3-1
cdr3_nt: TGTGCCAGCAGCCAAGGACTAGCGGGGATAGAGCATCTCTTC
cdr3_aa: CASSQGLAGIEHLF

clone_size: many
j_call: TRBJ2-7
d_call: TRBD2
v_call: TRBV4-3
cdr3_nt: TGCGCCAGCAGCCAAGAACTGACTAGCCGTAACGAGCAGTACTTC
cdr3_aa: CASSQELTSRNEQYF

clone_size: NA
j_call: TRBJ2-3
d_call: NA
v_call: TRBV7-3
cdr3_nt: TGTGCCAGCAGCTCCTTCCCAGTGACAGATACGCAGTATTTT
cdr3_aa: CASSSFPVTDTQYF

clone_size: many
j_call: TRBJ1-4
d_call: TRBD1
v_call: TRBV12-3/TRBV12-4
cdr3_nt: TGTGCCAGCAGCCTAGACAGGGATAGAGAAAAACTGTTTTTT
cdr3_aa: CASSLDRDREKLFF

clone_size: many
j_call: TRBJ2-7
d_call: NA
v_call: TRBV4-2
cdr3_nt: TGTGCCAGCAGCCAAGTGGTGACACGGGACGGCTCCTACGAGCAGTACTTC
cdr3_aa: CASSQVVTRDGSYEQYF

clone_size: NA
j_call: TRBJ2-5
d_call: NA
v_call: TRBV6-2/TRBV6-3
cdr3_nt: TGTGCCAGCATCTACTCCGGTTCCGAGTACTTC
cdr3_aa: CASIYSGSEYF

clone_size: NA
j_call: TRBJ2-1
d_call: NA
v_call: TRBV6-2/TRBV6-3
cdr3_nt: TGTGCCAGCAGTTACATGCTTCGTAATGAGCAGTTCTTC
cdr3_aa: CASSYMLRNEQFF

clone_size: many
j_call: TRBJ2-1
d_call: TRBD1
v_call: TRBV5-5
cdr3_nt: TGTGCCAGCAGAGAGAGACAGGGCCACTCCTACAATGAGCAGTTCTTC
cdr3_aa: CASRERQGHSYNEQFF

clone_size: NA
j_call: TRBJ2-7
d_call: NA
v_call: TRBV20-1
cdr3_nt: TGCAGTGCTAGACGGGTCATGTCTAGCGTGAGCTCCTACGAGCAGTACTTC
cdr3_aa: CSARRVMSSVSSYEQYF

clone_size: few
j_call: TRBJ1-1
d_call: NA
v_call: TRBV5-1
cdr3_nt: TGCGCCAGTATTAGGGGGGGACATAACACTGAACCTTTCTTT
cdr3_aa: CASIRGGHNTEPFF

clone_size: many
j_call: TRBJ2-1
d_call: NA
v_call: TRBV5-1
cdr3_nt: TGCGCCAGCAGCTGGGCCCGCAATGAGCAGTTCTTC
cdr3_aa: CASSWARNEQFF

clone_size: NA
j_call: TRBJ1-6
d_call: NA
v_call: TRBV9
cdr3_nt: TGTGCCAGCATCGTAGCGACAAATCTCAATTCACCCCTCCACTTT
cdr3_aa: CASIVATNLNSPLHF

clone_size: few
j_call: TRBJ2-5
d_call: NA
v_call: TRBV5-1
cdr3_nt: TGCGCCAGCTCCGCTGTTGGTTTGGAACAGACCCAGTACTTC
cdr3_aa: CASSAVGLEQTQYF

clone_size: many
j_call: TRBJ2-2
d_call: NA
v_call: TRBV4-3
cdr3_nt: TGCGCCAGCAGCCAAGAAGTGGGACAAATTTTCCCCGGGGAGCTGTTTTTT
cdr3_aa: CASSQEVGQIFPGELFF

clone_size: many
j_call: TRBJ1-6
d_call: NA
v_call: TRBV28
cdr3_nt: TGTGCCAGCAGTTCATCGGACAGAGATAATTCACCCCTCCACTTT
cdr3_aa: CASSSSDRDNSPLHF

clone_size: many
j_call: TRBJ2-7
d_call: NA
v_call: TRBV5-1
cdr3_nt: TGTGCCAGCAGCTTCGCCGCGGGGGCTTTCTACGAGCAGTACTTC
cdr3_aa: CASSFAAGAFYEQYF

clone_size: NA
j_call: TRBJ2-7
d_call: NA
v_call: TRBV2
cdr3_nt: TGTGCCAGCAGTGAGCTGTCATACGAGCAGTACTTC
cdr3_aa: CASSELSYEQYF

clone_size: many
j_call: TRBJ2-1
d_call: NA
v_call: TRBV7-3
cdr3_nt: TGTGCCAGCAGCTTAAATCCTGGGTACAATGAGCAGTTCTTC
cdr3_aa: CASSLNPGYNEQFF

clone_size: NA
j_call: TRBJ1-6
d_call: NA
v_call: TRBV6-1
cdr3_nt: TGTGCCAGCAAAGGTGCTCTCGAAGCCAGCTCCTATAATCCACCCCTCCACTTT
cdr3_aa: CASKGALEASSYNPPLHF

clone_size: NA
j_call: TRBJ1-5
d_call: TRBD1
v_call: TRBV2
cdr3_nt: TGTGCCAGCAGAACAGGGGGCGCGGGTGTCCAGCCCCAGCATTTT
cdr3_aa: CASRTGGAGVQPQHF

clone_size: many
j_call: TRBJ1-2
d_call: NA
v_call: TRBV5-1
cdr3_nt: TGCGCCAGCAGCTCCCGAGGGGCTGGCTACACCTTC
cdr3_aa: CASSSRGAGYTF

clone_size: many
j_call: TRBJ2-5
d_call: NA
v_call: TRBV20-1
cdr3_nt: TGCAGTGCTAGAGACCTAGTTCGGCAGACCCAGTACTTC
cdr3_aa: CSARDLVRQTQYF

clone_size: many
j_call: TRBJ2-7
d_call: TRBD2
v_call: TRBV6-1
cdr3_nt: TGTGCCAGCAGTCGCTCGGGGGGGTACTCCTACGAGCAGTACTTC
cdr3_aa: CASSRSGGYSYEQYF

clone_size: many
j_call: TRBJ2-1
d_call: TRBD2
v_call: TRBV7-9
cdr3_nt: TGTGCCAGCAGCGCAAGACTAGCGGGAGGAAGAAATGAGCAGTTCTTC
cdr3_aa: CASSARLAGGRNEQFF

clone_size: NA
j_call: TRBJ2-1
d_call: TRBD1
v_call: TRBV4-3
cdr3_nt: TGCGCCAGCAGCCTATTCCCAGGGGGCGCGGAGAACAATGAGCAGTTCTTC
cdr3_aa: CASSLFPGGAENNEQFF